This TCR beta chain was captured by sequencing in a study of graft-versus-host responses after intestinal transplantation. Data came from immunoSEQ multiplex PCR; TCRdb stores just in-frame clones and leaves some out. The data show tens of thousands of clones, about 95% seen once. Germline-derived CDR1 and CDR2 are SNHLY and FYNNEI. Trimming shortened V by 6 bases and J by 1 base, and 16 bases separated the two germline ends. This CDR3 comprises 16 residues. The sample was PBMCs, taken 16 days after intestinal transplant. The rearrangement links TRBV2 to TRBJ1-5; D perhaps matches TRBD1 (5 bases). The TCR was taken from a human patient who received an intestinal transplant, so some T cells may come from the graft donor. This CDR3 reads CASSHQGTGSNQPQHF. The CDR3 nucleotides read TGTGCCAGCAGCCATCAGGGTACGGGCAGCAATCAGCCCCAGCATTTT. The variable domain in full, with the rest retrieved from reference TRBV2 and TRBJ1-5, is EPEVTQTPSHQVTQMGQEVILRCVPISNHLYFYWYRQILGQKVEFLVSFYNNEISEKSEIFDDQFSVERPDGSNFTLKIRSTKLEDSAMYFCASSHQGTGSNQPQHFGDGTRLSIL.